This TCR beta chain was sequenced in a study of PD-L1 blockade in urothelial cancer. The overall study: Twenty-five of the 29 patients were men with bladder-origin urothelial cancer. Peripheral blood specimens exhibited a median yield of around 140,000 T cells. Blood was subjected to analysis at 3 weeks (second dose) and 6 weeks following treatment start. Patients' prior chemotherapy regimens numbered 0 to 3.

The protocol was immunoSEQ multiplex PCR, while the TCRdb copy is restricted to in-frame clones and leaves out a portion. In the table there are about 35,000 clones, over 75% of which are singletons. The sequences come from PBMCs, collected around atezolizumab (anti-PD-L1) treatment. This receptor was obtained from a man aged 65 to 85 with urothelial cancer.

In DNA, the CDR3 is TGTGCCAGCAGTACCTGGGGGGGGCGGACTGAAGCTTTCTTT. Protein sequence: CASSTWGGRTEAFF. The chain uses TRBV28 and TRBJ1-1; maybe TRBD1 (6 bases). With 5 bases removed from V and 5 bases from J, the gap between germline ends came to 15 bases. Germline V gives CDR1 MDHEN, CDR2 SYDVKM. CDR3 length: 14 residues.